This T cell receptor (beta chain) was documented in a study of T cell responses to AZD1222 COVID-19 vaccine. CDR1 is LGHNT, CDR2 FRNRAP, per germline. With 7 bases clipped from V and 0 bases from J, the junction kept 9 bases outside the gene matches. The CDR3 runs to 16 residues. Sequenced by immunoSEQ multiplex PCR; TCRdb stores in-frame clones only, minus some. There are about 110,000 clones in the sample; approximately 89% occur only once, and roughly 3% lies in the top ten. The sequencing used peripheral blood, collected on day 0 of MenACWY control vaccination. The V gene is TRBV12-5, the J gene TRBJ2-1; 7 bases map to TRBD1. The TCR comes from an adult in good health. CDR3 sequence (DNA): TGTGCTAGTGTTGCAGCCGGGACAGTCTCCTACAATGAGCAGTTCTTC. Its protein is CASVAAGTVSYNEQFF.